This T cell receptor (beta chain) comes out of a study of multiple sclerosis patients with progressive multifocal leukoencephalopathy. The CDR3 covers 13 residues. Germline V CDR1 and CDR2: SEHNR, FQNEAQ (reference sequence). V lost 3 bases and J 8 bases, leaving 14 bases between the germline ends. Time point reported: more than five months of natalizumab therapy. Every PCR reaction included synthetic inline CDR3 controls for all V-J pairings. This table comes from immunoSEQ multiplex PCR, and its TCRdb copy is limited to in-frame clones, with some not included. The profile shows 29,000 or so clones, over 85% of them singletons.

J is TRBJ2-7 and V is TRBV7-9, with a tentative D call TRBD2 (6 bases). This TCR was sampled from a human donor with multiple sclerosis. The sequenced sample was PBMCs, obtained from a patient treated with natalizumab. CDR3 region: CASSFLGGYKQYF. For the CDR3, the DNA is TGTGCCAGCAGCTTCTTAGGAGGGTACAAGCAGTACTTC.